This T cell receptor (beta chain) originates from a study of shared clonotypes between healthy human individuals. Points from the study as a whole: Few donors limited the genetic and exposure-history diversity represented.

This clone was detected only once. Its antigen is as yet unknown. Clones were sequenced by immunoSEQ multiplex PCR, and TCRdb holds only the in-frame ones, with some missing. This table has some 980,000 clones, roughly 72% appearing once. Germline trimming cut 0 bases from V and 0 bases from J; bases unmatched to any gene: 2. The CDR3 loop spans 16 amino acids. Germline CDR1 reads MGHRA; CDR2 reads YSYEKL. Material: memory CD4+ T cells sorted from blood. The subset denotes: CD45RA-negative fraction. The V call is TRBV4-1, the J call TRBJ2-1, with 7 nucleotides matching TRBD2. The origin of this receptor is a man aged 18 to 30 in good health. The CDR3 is CASSQDWTSSYNEQFF. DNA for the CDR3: TGCGCCAGCAGCCAAGATTGGACTAGCTCCTACAATGAGCAGTTCTTC.